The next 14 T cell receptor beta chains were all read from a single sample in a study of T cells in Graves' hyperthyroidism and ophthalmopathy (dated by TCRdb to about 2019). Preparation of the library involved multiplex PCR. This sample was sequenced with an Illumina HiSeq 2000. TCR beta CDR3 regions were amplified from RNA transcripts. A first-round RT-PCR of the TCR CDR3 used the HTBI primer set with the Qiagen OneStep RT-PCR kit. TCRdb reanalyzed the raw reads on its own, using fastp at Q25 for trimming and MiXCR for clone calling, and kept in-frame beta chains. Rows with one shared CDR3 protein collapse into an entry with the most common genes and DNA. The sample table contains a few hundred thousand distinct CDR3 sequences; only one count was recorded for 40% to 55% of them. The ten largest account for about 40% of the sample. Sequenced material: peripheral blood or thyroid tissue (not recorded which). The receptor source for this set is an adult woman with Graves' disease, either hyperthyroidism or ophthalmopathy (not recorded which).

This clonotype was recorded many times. The CDR3 spells CASSMVSSGLQRGTEAFF. CDR3 bases: TGTGCCAGTAGTATGGTCTCTTCGGGTTTGCAAAGGGGCACTGAAGCTTTCTTT. The chain combines TRBV19 with TRBJ1-1; weak D call: TRBD1 (5 bases). Germline-derived CDR1 and CDR2 are LNHDA and SQIVND (reference sequence). V was pared by 3 bases and J by 4 bases, with 24 bases between. The length of the CDR3 is 18 residues.

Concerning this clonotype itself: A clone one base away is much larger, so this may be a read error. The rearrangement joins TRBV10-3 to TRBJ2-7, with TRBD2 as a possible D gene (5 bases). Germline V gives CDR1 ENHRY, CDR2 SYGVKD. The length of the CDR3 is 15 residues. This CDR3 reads CAVSESYGVSYEQYF. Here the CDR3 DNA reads TGTGCCGTCAGTGAAAGCTACGGGGTCTCCTACGAGCAGTACTTC.

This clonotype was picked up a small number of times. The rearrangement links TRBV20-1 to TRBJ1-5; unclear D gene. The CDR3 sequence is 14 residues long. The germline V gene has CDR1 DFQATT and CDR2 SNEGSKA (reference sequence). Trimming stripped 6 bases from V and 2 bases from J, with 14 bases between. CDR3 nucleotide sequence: TGCAGTGCCCGAGCCCATACGGGCAATCAGCCCCAGCATTTT. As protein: CSARAHTGNQPQHF.

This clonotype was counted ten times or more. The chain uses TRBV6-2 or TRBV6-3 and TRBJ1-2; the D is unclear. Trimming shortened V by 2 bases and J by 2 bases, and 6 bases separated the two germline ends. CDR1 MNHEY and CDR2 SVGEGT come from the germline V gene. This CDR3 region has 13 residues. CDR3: CASSYRVNYGYTF. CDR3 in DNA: TGTGCCAGCAGTTACAGGGTGAACTATGGCTACACCTTC.

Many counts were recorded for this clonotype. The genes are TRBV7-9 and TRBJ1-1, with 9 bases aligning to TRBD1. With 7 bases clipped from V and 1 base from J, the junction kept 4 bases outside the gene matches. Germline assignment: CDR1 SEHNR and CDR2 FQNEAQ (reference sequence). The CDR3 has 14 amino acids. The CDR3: CASTLTGGNTEAFF. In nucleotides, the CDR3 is TGTGCCAGCACCTTGACAGGGGGGAACACTGAAGCTTTCTTT.

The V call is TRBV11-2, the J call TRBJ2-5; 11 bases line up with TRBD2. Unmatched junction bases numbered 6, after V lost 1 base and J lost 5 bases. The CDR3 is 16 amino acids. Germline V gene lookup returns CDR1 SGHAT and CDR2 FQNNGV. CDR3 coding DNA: TGTGCCAGCAGCTTAGTAACTAGCGGGAGATGGGAGACCCAGTACTTC. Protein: CASSLVTSGRWETQYF. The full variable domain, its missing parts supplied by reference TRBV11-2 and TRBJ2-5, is EAGVAQSPRYKIIEKRQSVAFWCNPISGHATLYWYQQILGQGPKLLIQFQNNGVVDDSQLPKDRFSAERLKGVDSTLKIQPAKLEDSAVYLCASSLVTSGRWETQYFGPGTRLLVL.

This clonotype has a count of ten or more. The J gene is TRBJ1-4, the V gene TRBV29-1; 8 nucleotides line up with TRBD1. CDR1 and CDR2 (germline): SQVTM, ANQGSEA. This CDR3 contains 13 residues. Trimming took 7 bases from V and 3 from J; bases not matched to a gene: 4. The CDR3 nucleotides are TGCAGCGGGCAGGGGGCGCCTAATGAAAAACTGTTTTTT. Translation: CSGQGAPNEKLFF.

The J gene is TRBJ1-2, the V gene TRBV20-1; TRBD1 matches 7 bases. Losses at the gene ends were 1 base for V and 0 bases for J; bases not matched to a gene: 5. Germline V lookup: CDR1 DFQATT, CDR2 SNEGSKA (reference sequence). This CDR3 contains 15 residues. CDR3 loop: CSARAGGGANYGYTF. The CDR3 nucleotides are TGCAGTGCTAGAGCGGGAGGGGGCGCTAACTATGGCTACACCTTC.

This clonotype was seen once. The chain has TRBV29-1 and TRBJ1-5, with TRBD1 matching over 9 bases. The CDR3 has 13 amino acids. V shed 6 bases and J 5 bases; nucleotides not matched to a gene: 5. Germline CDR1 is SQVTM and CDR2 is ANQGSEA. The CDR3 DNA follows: TGCAGCGTACCGGGACAGGGTCATCAGCCCCAGCATTTT. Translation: CSVPGQGHQPQHF.

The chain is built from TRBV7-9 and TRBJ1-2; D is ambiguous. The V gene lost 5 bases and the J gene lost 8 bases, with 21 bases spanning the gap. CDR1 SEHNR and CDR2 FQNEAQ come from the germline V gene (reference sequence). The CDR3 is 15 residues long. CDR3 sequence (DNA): TGTGCCAGCAGCCCCGAGGGCGCAGGATCGTCGGGCTACACCTTC. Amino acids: CASSPEGAGSSGYTF.

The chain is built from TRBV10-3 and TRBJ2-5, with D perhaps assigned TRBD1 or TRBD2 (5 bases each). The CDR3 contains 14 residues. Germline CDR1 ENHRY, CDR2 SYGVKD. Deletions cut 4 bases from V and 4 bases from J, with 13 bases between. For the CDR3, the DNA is TGTGCCATCAGTGGGGACGGGGTGATAGAGACCCAGTACTTC. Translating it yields CAISGDGVIETQYF.

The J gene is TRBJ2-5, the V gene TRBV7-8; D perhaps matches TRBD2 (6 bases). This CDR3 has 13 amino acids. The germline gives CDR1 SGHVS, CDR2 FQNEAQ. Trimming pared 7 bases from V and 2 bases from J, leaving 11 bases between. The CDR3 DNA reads TGTGCCAGCACTGTCGGAGGGCAAGAGACCCAGTACTTC. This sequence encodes CASTVGGQETQYF.

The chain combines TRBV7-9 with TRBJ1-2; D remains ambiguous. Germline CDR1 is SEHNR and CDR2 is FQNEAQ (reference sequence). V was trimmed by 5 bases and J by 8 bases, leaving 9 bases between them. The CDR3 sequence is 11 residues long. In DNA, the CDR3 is TGTGCCAGCAGCGGGTCCGGGGGCTACACCTTC. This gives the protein CASSGSGGYTF.

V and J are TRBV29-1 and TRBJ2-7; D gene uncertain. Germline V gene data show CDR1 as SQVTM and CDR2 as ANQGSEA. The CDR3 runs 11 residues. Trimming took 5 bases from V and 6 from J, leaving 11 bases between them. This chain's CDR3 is CSVSDTREQYF. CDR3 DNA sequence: TGCAGCGTTTCCGACACTCGCGAGCAGTACTTC.